A selection of T cell receptor beta chains follows, all from one sample in a study of T-cell reconstitution after alpha-beta-depleted transplantation in children. TCRdb recomputed calls from the PCR reads with MiXCR, one row per CDR3 protein. This table has some 460,000 distinct CDR3 sequences, about 17% appearing once. The specimen comprised PBMCs, mostly from graft donor cells, sampled 360 days after TCRalphabeta/CD19-depleted stem cell transplant. The receptor source for this set is a boy under two years old who had a stem cell transplant for Wiskott-Aldrich syndrome, so the T cells may come from the graft donor. The CDR3 runs from the conserved cysteine through the conserved F or W. The D gene is left open where the match is weak. The size entry is marked missing in some rows and otherwise reads once, few, many or a size class.

j_gene: TRBJ1-1; v_gene: TRBV12-3/TRBV12-4; d_gene: .; abundance: few; CDR3aa: CASSLVKGTEAFF; CDR3nt: TGTGCCAGCAGTTTAGTTAAGGGAACTGAAGCTTTCTTT
j_gene: TRBJ2-7; v_gene: TRBV11-2; d_gene: TRBD2; abundance: .; CDR3aa: CASSPISGRPTYEQYF; CDR3nt: TGTGCCAGCAGCCCGATAAGCGGGAGGCCTACTTACGAGCAGTACTTC
j_gene: TRBJ2-5; v_gene: TRBV6-2/TRBV6-3; d_gene: .; abundance: few; CDR3aa: CASSYRVLTETQYF; CDR3nt: TGTGCCAGCAGTTACCGGGTCCTCACGGAGACCCAGTACTTC
j_gene: TRBJ2-1; v_gene: TRBV24-1; d_gene: TRBD1; abundance: few; CDR3aa: CATSTLRGQGEGEQFF; CDR3nt: TGTGCCACCAGTACGTTAAGGGGACAGGGGGAGGGTGAGCAGTTCTTC
j_gene: TRBJ2-3; v_gene: TRBV24-1; d_gene: .; abundance: .; CDR3aa: CATSDITDTQYF; CDR3nt: TGTGCCACCAGTGATATCACAGATACGCAGTATTTT
j_gene: TRBJ2-5; v_gene: TRBV20-1; d_gene: TRBD1; abundance: .; CDR3aa: CSARGGTGPQETQYF; CDR3nt: TGCAGTGCTAGAGGAGGGACAGGCCCACAAGAGACCCAGTACTTC
j_gene: TRBJ2-7; v_gene: TRBV7-2; d_gene: TRBD2; abundance: .; CDR3aa: CASSLATTSGGSSYEQYF; CDR3nt: TGTGCCAGCAGCTTAGCGACTACTAGCGGGGGGAGCTCCTACGAGCAGTACTTC
j_gene: TRBJ1-5; v_gene: TRBV5-1; d_gene: .; abundance: few; CDR3aa: CASSLEEQPQHF; CDR3nt: TGCGCCAGCAGCTTGGAAGAACAGCCCCAGCATTTT
j_gene: TRBJ2-3; v_gene: TRBV7-2; d_gene: .; abundance: .; CDR3aa: CASSLEWATGDTQYF; CDR3nt: TGTGCCAGCAGCTTAGAGTGGGCGACTGGGGATACGCAGTATTTT
j_gene: TRBJ2-2; v_gene: TRBV3-1; d_gene: TRBD2; abundance: few; CDR3aa: CASSQSPGTSFSGELFF; CDR3nt: TGTGCCAGCAGCCAAAGTCCCGGGACTAGCTTCAGCGGGGAGCTGTTTTTT
j_gene: TRBJ2-7; v_gene: TRBV7-9; d_gene: .; abundance: .; CDR3aa: CASSLVPGHASYEQYF; CDR3nt: TGTGCCAGCAGCTTAGTTCCGGGACACGCCTCCTACGAGCAGTACTTC
j_gene: TRBJ2-7; v_gene: TRBV12-3/TRBV12-4; d_gene: .; abundance: few; CDR3aa: CASSPAGPRYEQYF; CDR3nt: TGTGCCAGCAGTCCCGCGGGTCCTCGCTACGAGCAGTACTTC
j_gene: TRBJ1-5; v_gene: TRBV18; d_gene: .; abundance: .; CDR3aa: CASSPRGTNQPQHF; CDR3nt: TGTGCCAGCTCACCGAGAGGAACCAATCAGCCCCAGCATTTT
j_gene: TRBJ2-5; v_gene: TRBV18; d_gene: .; abundance: .; CDR3aa: CASSPLGTGRETQYF; CDR3nt: TGTGCCAGCTCACCCTTGGGTACAGGGAGAGAGACCCAGTACTTC
j_gene: TRBJ2-7; v_gene: TRBV14; d_gene: .; abundance: .; CDR3aa: CASSLGGTVPSEQYF; CDR3nt: TGTGCCAGCAGCCTCGGCGGGACAGTGCCGAGCGAGCAGTACTTC
j_gene: TRBJ2-7; v_gene: TRBV3-1; d_gene: .; abundance: .; CDR3aa: CASSQEPNGREQYF; CDR3nt: TGTGCCAGCAGCCAAGAACCGAACGGGCGAGAGCAGTACTTC
j_gene: TRBJ2-7; v_gene: TRBV5-1; d_gene: .; abundance: few; CDR3aa: CASSLGTKGYEQYF; CDR3nt: TGCGCCAGCAGCTTGGGGACAAAAGGGTACGAGCAGTACTTC
j_gene: TRBJ2-1; v_gene: TRBV5-1; d_gene: .; abundance: .; CDR3aa: CASSLPQPAVQFF; CDR3nt: TGCGCCAGCAGCTTGCCCCAACCTGCGGTGCAGTTCTTC
j_gene: TRBJ2-3; v_gene: TRBV6-5; d_gene: TRBD2; abundance: .; CDR3aa: CASSYVGLGDTQYF; CDR3nt: TGTGCCAGCAGTTACGTCGGACTAGGGGATACGCAGTATTTT
j_gene: TRBJ2-1; v_gene: TRBV19; d_gene: .; abundance: .; CDR3aa: CASSPPRFPHEQFF; CDR3nt: TGTGCCAGTAGTCCCCCTAGGTTCCCCCATGAGCAGTTCTTC
j_gene: TRBJ2-5; v_gene: TRBV4-3; d_gene: TRBD2; abundance: .; CDR3aa: CASSQDPLIAGVQETQYF; CDR3nt: TGCGCCAGCAGCCAAGATCCTCTGATAGCGGGAGTGCAAGAGACCCAGTACTTC
j_gene: TRBJ1-1; v_gene: TRBV4-1; d_gene: TRBD1; abundance: few; CDR3aa: CASSQDGTGSNTEAFF; CDR3nt: TGCGCCAGCAGCCAAGATGGGACAGGCTCAAACACTGAAGCTTTCTTT
j_gene: TRBJ2-7; v_gene: TRBV2; d_gene: .; abundance: .; CDR3aa: CASSELYRETPYEQYF; CDR3nt: TGTGCCAGCAGTGAATTGTACAGGGAGACTCCCTACGAGCAGTACTTC
j_gene: TRBJ2-5; v_gene: TRBV28; d_gene: .; abundance: .; CDR3aa: CASSRQGPSQQETQYF; CDR3nt: TGTGCCAGCAGCAGGCAGGGCCCCTCACAACAAGAGACCCAGTACTTC
j_gene: TRBJ1-2; v_gene: TRBV10-3; d_gene: TRBD1; abundance: few; CDR3aa: CAISASDRALIGYTF; CDR3nt: TGTGCCATCAGTGCATCCGACAGGGCCCTTATAGGGTACACCTTC
j_gene: TRBJ2-7; v_gene: TRBV15; d_gene: .; abundance: few; CDR3aa: CATSRDSSSYEQYF; CDR3nt: TGTGCCACCAGCAGAGACAGTTCGTCCTACGAGCAGTACTTC
j_gene: TRBJ2-6; v_gene: TRBV5-1; d_gene: TRBD1; abundance: .; CDR3aa: CASSLGTGPSGANVLTF; CDR3nt: TGCGCCAGCAGCCTCGGGACAGGGCCCTCTGGGGCCAACGTCCTGACTTTC
j_gene: TRBJ2-2; v_gene: TRBV4-2; d_gene: .; abundance: few; CDR3aa: CASSQQIGPNTGELFF; CDR3nt: TGTGCCAGCAGCCAACAGATCGGGCCGAACACCGGGGAGCTGTTTTTT
j_gene: TRBJ2-1; v_gene: TRBV6-5; d_gene: TRBD2; abundance: .; CDR3aa: CASSYGGTSGMISYNEQFF; CDR3nt: TGTGCCAGCAGTTACGGGGGGACTAGCGGGATGATCTCCTACAATGAGCAGTTCTTC
j_gene: TRBJ2-3; v_gene: TRBV5-6; d_gene: TRBD1; abundance: .; CDR3aa: CASSLGDSPPSTDTQYF; CDR3nt: TGTGCCAGCAGCTTGGGGGACAGTCCTCCTAGCACAGATACGCAGTATTTT
j_gene: TRBJ2-1; v_gene: TRBV6-5; d_gene: TRBD1; abundance: few; CDR3aa: CASSTNRGNEQFF; CDR3nt: TGTGCCAGCAGTACGAACAGGGGCAATGAGCAGTTCTTC
j_gene: TRBJ2-3; v_gene: TRBV6-1; d_gene: .; abundance: few; CDR3aa: CASSPGAATSTDTQYF; CDR3nt: TGTGCCAGCAGCCCCGGAGCGGCCACTAGCACAGATACGCAGTATTTT
j_gene: TRBJ2-2; v_gene: TRBV5-1; d_gene: .; abundance: few; CDR3aa: CASSPGRGNTGELFF; CDR3nt: TGCGCCAGCAGCCCAGGCAGGGGTAACACCGGGGAGCTGTTTTTT
j_gene: TRBJ2-2; v_gene: TRBV12-3/TRBV12-4; d_gene: .; abundance: few; CDR3aa: CASSLQGYTGELFF; CDR3nt: TGTGCCAGCAGTCTACAGGGTTACACCGGGGAGCTGTTTTTT
j_gene: TRBJ2-7; v_gene: TRBV28; d_gene: .; abundance: .; CDR3aa: CASSLFSLSGDEQYF; CDR3nt: TGTGCCAGCAGTTTATTCTCTTTAAGTGGGGACGAGCAGTACTTC
j_gene: TRBJ2-2; v_gene: TRBV30; d_gene: .; abundance: few; CDR3aa: CAWSFISGELFF; CDR3nt: TGTGCCTGGAGTTTCATATCCGGGGAGCTGTTTTTT
j_gene: TRBJ2-2; v_gene: TRBV11-3; d_gene: .; abundance: .; CDR3aa: CASSLDFPSSGTGELFF; CDR3nt: TGTGCCAGCAGCTTAGATTTTCCGTCCTCAGGCACCGGGGAGCTGTTTTTT
j_gene: TRBJ2-5; v_gene: TRBV30; d_gene: .; abundance: .; CDR3aa: CAWTKPSGSQYF; CDR3nt: TGTGCCTGGACAAAGCCGAGCGGGTCCCAGTACTTC
j_gene: TRBJ1-5; v_gene: TRBV28; d_gene: TRBD1; abundance: .; CDR3aa: CASSLRDRGHSNQPQHF; CDR3nt: TGTGCCAGCAGTTTGAGGGACAGGGGCCATAGCAATCAGCCCCAGCATTTT
j_gene: TRBJ1-4; v_gene: TRBV2; d_gene: TRBD1; abundance: .; CDR3aa: CASLTGRQGVNEKLFF; CDR3nt: TGTGCCAGCCTGACAGGTAGACAGGGTGTTAATGAAAAACTGTTTTTT
j_gene: TRBJ2-1; v_gene: TRBV25-1; d_gene: TRBD2; abundance: many; CDR3aa: CASRPSGRWVEQFF; CDR3nt: TGTGCCAGCAGGCCTAGCGGGAGATGGGTTGAGCAGTTCTTC
j_gene: TRBJ1-6; v_gene: TRBV18; d_gene: .; abundance: .; CDR3aa: CASSKGPPGAGNNSPLHF; CDR3nt: TGTGCCAGCTCCAAGGGGCCCCCAGGGGCTGGCAATAATTCACCCCTCCACTTT
j_gene: TRBJ1-2; v_gene: TRBV9; d_gene: .; abundance: .; CDR3aa: CASSVAPTTAVGYTF; CDR3nt: TGTGCCAGCAGCGTAGCTCCGACGACGGCGGTAGGCTACACCTTC
j_gene: TRBJ1-4; v_gene: TRBV3-1; d_gene: .; abundance: .; CDR3aa: CASSQEGVRPHGTEKLFF; CDR3nt: TGTGCCAGCAGCCAAGAAGGCGTTAGACCGCACGGAACGGAAAAACTGTTTTTT
j_gene: TRBJ2-7; v_gene: TRBV6-1; d_gene: .; abundance: few; CDR3aa: CASSPAGRPNSYEQYF; CDR3nt: TGTGCCAGCAGTCCGGCCGGCAGGCCTAACTCCTACGAGCAGTACTTC
j_gene: TRBJ2-7; v_gene: TRBV27; d_gene: TRBD1; abundance: .; CDR3aa: CASSPIYRGRKNEQYF; CDR3nt: TGTGCCAGCAGTCCTATTTACAGGGGGCGAAAGAACGAGCAGTACTTC
j_gene: TRBJ2-3; v_gene: TRBV18; d_gene: .; abundance: .; CDR3aa: CAIDGPSPDTQYF; CDR3nt: TGTGCCATCGACGGACCAAGCCCAGATACGCAGTATTTT
j_gene: TRBJ2-1; v_gene: TRBV5-1; d_gene: .; abundance: .; CDR3aa: CASSLDLYEQFF; CDR3nt: TGCGCCAGCAGCTTGGACCTTTACGAGCAGTTCTTC
j_gene: TRBJ2-1; v_gene: TRBV7-9; d_gene: TRBD2; abundance: .; CDR3aa: CASSLVGTSGTSEQFF; CDR3nt: TGTGCCAGCAGCTTAGTGGGGACTAGCGGGACCTCTGAGCAGTTCTTC
j_gene: TRBJ2-3; v_gene: TRBV20-1; d_gene: TRBD2; abundance: .; CDR3aa: CSAPTSGSTDTQYF; CDR3nt: TGCAGTGCTCCTACTAGCGGGAGCACAGATACGCAGTATTTT
j_gene: TRBJ2-7; v_gene: TRBV12-3/TRBV12-4; d_gene: .; abundance: few; CDR3aa: CASSLRDSLPGTYEQYF; CDR3nt: TGTGCCAGCAGTTTACGTGACAGCCTCCCCGGAACCTACGAGCAGTACTTC
j_gene: TRBJ2-5; v_gene: TRBV12-3/TRBV12-4; d_gene: .; abundance: many; CDR3aa: CASSLVSAGGEETQYF; CDR3nt: TGTGCCAGCAGTTTAGTTTCGGCCGGAGGCGAAGAGACCCAGTACTTC
j_gene: TRBJ2-5; v_gene: TRBV18; d_gene: .; abundance: many; CDR3aa: CASSPGRRETQYF; CDR3nt: TGTGCCAGCTCACCAGGTAGAAGAGAGACCCAGTACTTC
j_gene: TRBJ2-7; v_gene: TRBV9; d_gene: .; abundance: few; CDR3aa: CASSAPDGVSYEQYF; CDR3nt: TGTGCCAGCAGCGCTCCCGACGGAGTCTCCTACGAGCAGTACTTC
j_gene: TRBJ1-4; v_gene: TRBV5-1; d_gene: TRBD1; abundance: many; CDR3aa: CASSLVGQAEKLFF; CDR3nt: TGCGCCAGCAGCTTAGTGGGACAGGCGGAAAAACTGTTTTTT
j_gene: TRBJ2-4; v_gene: TRBV5-1; d_gene: TRBD1; abundance: few; CDR3aa: CASSSRTGWDIQYF; CDR3nt: TGCGCCAGCAGCTCGCGGACAGGGTGGGACATTCAGTACTTC
j_gene: TRBJ2-3; v_gene: TRBV12-3/TRBV12-4; d_gene: .; abundance: .; CDR3aa: CASSFGEPTVRDTQYF; CDR3nt: TGTGCCAGCAGTTTCGGAGAACCGACAGTCCGAGATACGCAGTATTTT
j_gene: TRBJ2-2; v_gene: TRBV20-1; d_gene: .; abundance: .; CDR3aa: CSARARPLVNGELFF; CDR3nt: TGCAGTGCTAGAGCCCGGCCTCTCGTGAACGGGGAGCTGTTTTTT
j_gene: TRBJ2-1; v_gene: TRBV29-1; d_gene: TRBD2; abundance: few; CDR3aa: CSVGTSGGASLEQFF; CDR3nt: TGCAGCGTTGGTACTAGCGGGGGGGCTTCCCTAGAGCAGTTCTTC